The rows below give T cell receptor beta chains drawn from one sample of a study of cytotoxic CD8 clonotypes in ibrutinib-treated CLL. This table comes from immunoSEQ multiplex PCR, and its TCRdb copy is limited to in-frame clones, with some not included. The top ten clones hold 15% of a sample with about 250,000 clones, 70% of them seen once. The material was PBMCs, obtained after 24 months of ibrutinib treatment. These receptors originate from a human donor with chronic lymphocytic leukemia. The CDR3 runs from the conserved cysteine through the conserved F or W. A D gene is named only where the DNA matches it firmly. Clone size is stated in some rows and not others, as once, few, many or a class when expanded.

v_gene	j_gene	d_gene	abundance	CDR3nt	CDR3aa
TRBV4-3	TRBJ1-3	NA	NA	TGCGCCAGCAGCCAAGACGTACAGTACTCTGGAAACACCATATATTTT	CASSQDVQYSGNTIYF
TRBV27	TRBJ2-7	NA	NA	TGTGCCAGCAGGAGACATCATTACGAGCAGTACTTC	CASRRHHYEQYF
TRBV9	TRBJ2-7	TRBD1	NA	TGTGCCAGCAGCGCGGGGGACAGGGTGGTCGAGCAGTACTTC	CASSAGDRVVEQYF
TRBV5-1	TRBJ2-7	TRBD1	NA	TGCGCCAGCAGCTTGGGTCAGGGGGAGCACGAGCAGTACTTC	CASSLGQGEHEQYF
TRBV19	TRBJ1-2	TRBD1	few	TGTGCCAGTAGTCCAACAGGGGAGTCTGGCTACACCTTC	CASSPTGESGYTF
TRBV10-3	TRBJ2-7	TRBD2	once	TGTGCCACCCGACTAGCGGGAGGATACGAGCAGTACTTC	CATRLAGGYEQYF
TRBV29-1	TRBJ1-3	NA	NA	TGCAGCGTTGATGGTGTCGGCTCTGGAAACACCATATATTTT	CSVDGVGSGNTIYF
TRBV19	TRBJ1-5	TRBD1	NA	TGTGCCAGTAGTAGTGGGACAGGGGAATATCAGCCCCAGCATTTT	CASSSGTGEYQPQHF
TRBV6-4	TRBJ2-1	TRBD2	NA	TGTGCCAGCAGTTCCCAAGCGGGAGGAGGGAACAATGAGCAGTTCTTC	CASSSQAGGGNNEQFF
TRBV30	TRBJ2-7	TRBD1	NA	TGTGCCTGGAGGCCCGGGACAGGGTCCTACGAGCAGTACTTC	CAWRPGTGSYEQYF
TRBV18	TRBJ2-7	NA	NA	TGTGCCAGCTCACTATTCGGGCCAGAGTCCTCCTACGAGCAGTACTTC	CASSLFGPESSYEQYF
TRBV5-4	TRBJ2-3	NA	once	TGTGCCAGCAACCTTGGGAAGACTAGTGCGGCAGATACGCAGTATTTT	CASNLGKTSAADTQYF
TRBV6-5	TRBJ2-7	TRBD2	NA	TGTGCCAGCAGCCAGCGGGGGCTCTCCTACGAGCAGTACTTC	CASSQRGLSYEQYF
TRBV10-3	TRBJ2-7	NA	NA	TGTGCCATCAGTGGAACCGGGACGTCAAGGGGAAACGAGCAGTACTTC	CAISGTGTSRGNEQYF
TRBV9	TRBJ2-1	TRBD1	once	TGTGCCAGCAGCCTCCGTAGGACAGGCTATTACAATGAGCAGTTCTTC	CASSLRRTGYYNEQFF
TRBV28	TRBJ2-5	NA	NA	TGTGCCAGCAGTTTTGCAGGGGAGCGGGAGACCCAGTACTTC	CASSFAGERETQYF
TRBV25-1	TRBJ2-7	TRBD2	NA	TGTGCCAGCAGTGGCGGACTAGCGGCGTCCTACGAGCAGTACTTC	CASSGGLAASYEQYF
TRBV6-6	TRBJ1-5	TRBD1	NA	TGTGCCAGCACCCCACAGGGGCCTAGCAATCAGCCCCAGCATTTT	CASTPQGPSNQPQHF
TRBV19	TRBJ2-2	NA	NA	TGTGCCAGTAGTATAGCCCCCGGGGGCACCGGGGAGCTGTTTTTT	CASSIAPGGTGELFF
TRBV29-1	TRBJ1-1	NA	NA	TGCAGCGTGGCCAGACAGTTAAACACTGAAGCTTTCTTT	CSVARQLNTEAFF
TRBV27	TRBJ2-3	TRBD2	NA	TGTGCCAGCACCGTCGATTTAGCGGGAGGCCTTACAGATACGCAGTATTTT	CASTVDLAGGLTDTQYF
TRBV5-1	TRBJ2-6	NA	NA	TGCGCCAGCGGGAAAATACAGGGATCCGGGGCCAACGTCCTGACTTTC	CASGKIQGSGANVLTF
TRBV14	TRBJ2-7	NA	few	TGTGCCAGCAGCCAAGAACCCGCGGGACGCTACGAGCAGTACTTC	CASSQEPAGRYEQYF
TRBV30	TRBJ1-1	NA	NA	TGTGCCTGGGAACTGACAGGGAACACTGAAGCTTTCTTT	CAWELTGNTEAFF
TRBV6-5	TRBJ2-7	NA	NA	TGTGCCAGCAGTTACCGGGGTAGCTACGAGCAGTACTTC	CASSYRGSYEQYF
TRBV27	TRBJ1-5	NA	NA	TGTGCCAGCAGACCCGACGGTAAAAAGAATCAGCCCCAGCATTTT	CASRPDGKKNQPQHF
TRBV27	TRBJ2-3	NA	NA	TGTGCCAGCAGTTTGGCCCTAGGACTCCTCACAGATACGCAGTATTTT	CASSLALGLLTDTQYF
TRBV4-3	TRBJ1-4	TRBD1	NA	TGCGCCAGCAGCCCCGGGACAGGGATTAATGAAAAACTGTTTTTT	CASSPGTGINEKLFF
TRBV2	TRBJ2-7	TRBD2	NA	TGTGCCAGCAGCCTTCCGGGACTAGCGGGAGACGAGCAGTACTTC	CASSLPGLAGDEQYF
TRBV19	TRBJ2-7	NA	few	TGTGCCAGTAGTAGGGACTTCTACGAGCAGTACTTC	CASSRDFYEQYF
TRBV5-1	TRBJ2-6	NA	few	TGCGCCAGCAGCTTGGTGGGACGGAGCGAAGCTGGGGCCAACGTCCTGACTTTC	CASSLVGRSEAGANVLTF
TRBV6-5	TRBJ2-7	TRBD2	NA	TGTGCCAGCACCGATTTAGCGGGGGCCTCCTACGAGCAGTACTTC	CASTDLAGASYEQYF
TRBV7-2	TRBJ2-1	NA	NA	TGTGCCAGCAGGGAGGTACTGAGCTCCTACAATGAGCAGTTCTTC	CASREVLSSYNEQFF
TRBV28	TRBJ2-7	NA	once	TGTGCCAGCAGCCTCAGGGGAGCGTACGAGCAGTACTTC	CASSLRGAYEQYF
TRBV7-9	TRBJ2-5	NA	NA	TGTGCCAGCAGCCATCCCCTGACTAGTGGAGAGACCCAGTACTTC	CASSHPLTSGETQYF
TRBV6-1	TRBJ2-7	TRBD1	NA	TGTGCCAGCAGTGCCCGGGACAGGGCCTACGAGCAGTACTTC	CASSARDRAYEQYF
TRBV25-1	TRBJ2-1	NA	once	TGTGCCAGCCTTGGACAGATCTCCTACAATGAGCAGTTCTTC	CASLGQISYNEQFF
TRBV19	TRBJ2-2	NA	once	TGTGCCAGTAGTAGAGCACTCCTTTACACCGGGGAGCTGTTTTTT	CASSRALLYTGELFF
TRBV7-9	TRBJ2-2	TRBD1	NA	TGTGCCAGCAGCTTAGACCGGACAGGCGGGGAGCTGTTTTTT	CASSLDRTGGELFF
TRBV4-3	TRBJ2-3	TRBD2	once	TGCGCCAGCAGCGCTACTAGCGGGGCCAATACGCAGTATTTT	CASSATSGANTQYF
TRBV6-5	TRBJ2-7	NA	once	TGTGCCAGCAGTTACTCGGCGGATTCCTACGAGCAGTACTTC	CASSYSADSYEQYF
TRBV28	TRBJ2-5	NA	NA	TGTGCCAGCAAAGTGGCCGGGGAGACCCAGTACTTC	CASKVAGETQYF
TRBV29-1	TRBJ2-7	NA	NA	TGCAGCGCAGAGGACAGCTACGAGCAGTACTTC	CSAEDSYEQYF
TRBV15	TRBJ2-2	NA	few	TGTGCCACCAGCAGAGAGTGGGGCACCGGGGAGCTGTTTTTT	CATSREWGTGELFF
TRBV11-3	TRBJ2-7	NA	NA	TGTGCCAGCAGCTTTGGGATTTCCTACGAGCAGTACTTC	CASSFGISYEQYF
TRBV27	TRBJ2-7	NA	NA	TGTGCCAGCAGTTTGTCGGGGGCGGGAAAGGAGCAGTACTTC	CASSLSGAGKEQYF
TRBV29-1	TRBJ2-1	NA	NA	TGCAGCGTTGAAGTACTACCGGCACTGGGACATAATGAGCAGTTCTTC	CSVEVLPALGHNEQFF
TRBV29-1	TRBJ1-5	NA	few	TGCAGCGTATCCACAGGAGTCAATCAGCCCCAGCATTTT	CSVSTGVNQPQHF
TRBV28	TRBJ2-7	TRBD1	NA	TGTGCCAGCAGTGGCCCAGGGGGCTCCTACGAGCAGTACTTC	CASSGPGGSYEQYF
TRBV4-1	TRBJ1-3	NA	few	TGCGCCAGCAGCCAAGAGGTTTCTGGAAACACCATATATTTT	CASSQEVSGNTIYF
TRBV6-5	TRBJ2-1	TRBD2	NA	TGTGCCACCTCAACCGGGACTATGTACAATGAGCAGTTCTTC	CATSTGTMYNEQFF
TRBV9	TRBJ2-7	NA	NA	TGTGCCAGCAGCGTCGACGCTAGTGAGAACTACGAGCAGTACTTC	CASSVDASENYEQYF
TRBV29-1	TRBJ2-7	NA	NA	TGCAGCGTTTCGGGGCCAGGGCTCAGGGGGCAGTACTTC	CSVSGPGLRGQYF
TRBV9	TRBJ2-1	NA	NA	TGTGCCAGCAGCGTAGTCCCTAGTTTGGCTGAGCAGTTCTTC	CASSVVPSLAEQFF
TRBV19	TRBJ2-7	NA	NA	TGTGCCAGTAGTATAGAACCCTACGAGCAGTACTTC	CASSIEPYEQYF
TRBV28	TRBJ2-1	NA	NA	TGTGCCAGCTGTCGAGTAACGGGGGTGCAGTTCTTC	CASCRVTGVQFF
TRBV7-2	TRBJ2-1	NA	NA	TGTGCCAGCAGCTTAGCGGGACTTAACTACAATGAGCAGTTCTTC	CASSLAGLNYNEQFF
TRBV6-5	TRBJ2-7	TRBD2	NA	TGTGCCAGCACCCCCCCGGGACTAGGAGTGCAGTACTTC	CASTPPGLGVQYF
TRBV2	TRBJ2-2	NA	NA	TGTGCCAGCAGTGGACAGGTTTCTTACACCGGGGAGCTGTTTTTT	CASSGQVSYTGELFF
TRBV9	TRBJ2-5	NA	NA	TGTGCCAGCAGCTCGTCCAGCCGGGAGACCCAGTACTTC	CASSSSSRETQYF